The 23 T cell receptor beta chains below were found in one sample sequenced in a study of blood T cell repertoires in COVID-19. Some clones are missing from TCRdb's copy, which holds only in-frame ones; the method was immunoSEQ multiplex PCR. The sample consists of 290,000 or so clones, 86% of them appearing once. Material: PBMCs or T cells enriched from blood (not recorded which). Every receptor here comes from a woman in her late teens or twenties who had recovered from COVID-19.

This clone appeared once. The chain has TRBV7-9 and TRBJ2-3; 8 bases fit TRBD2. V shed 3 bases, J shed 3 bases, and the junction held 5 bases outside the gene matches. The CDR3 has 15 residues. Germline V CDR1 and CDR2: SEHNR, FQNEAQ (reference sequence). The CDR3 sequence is CASSFSAGETDTQYF. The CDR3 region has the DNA TGTGCCAGCAGCTTCTCAGCGGGGGAGACAGATACGCAGTATTTT.

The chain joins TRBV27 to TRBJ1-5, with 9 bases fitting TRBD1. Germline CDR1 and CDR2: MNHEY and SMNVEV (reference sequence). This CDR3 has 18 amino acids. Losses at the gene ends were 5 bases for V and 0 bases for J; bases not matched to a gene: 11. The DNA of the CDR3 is TGTGCCAGCAGTCCGTCCGGGACAGGGCCCTTTAGCAATCAGCCCCAGCATTTT. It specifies CASSPSGTGPFSNQPQHF.

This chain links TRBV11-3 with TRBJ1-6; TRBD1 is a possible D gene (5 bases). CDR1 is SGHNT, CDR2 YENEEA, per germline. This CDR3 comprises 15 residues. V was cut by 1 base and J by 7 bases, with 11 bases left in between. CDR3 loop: CASSLGDSSNSPLHF. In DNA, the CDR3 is TGTGCCAGCAGCTTAGGAGACAGTTCAAATTCACCCCTCCACTTT.

The CDR3 reads CASSFSTGSGVYTEAFF. The CDR3 nucleotides are TGCGCCAGCAGCTTTTCCACAGGGTCTGGCGTTTACACTGAAGCTTTCTTT. The chain joins TRBV5-1 to TRBJ1-1, with D perhaps TRBD1 (6 bases). The CDR3 has 17 residues. Germline V CDR1 and CDR2: SGHRS, YFSETQ. Deletions cut 2 bases from V and 3 bases from J, with 20 bases between. Based on the CDR3 plus reference TRBV5-1 and TRBJ1-1, the full variable domain is KAGVTQTPRYLIKTRGQQVTLSCSPISGHRSVSWYQQTPGQGLQFLFEYFSETQRNKGNFPGRFSGRQFSNSRSEMNVSTLELGDSALYLCASSFSTGSGVYTEAFFGQGTRLTVV.

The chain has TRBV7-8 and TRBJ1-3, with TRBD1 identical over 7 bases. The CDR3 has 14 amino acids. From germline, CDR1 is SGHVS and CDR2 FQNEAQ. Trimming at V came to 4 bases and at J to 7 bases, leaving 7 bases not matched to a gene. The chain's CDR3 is CASSSTGLGNTIYF. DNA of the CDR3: TGTGCCAGCAGCTCGACAGGGTTGGGGAACACCATATATTTT.

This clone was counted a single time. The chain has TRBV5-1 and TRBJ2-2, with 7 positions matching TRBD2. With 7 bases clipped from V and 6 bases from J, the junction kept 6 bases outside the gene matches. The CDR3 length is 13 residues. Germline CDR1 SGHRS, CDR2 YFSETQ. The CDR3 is CASARGDPGELFF. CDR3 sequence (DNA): TGCGCCAGCGCCCGGGGGGATCCCGGGGAGCTGTTTTTT.

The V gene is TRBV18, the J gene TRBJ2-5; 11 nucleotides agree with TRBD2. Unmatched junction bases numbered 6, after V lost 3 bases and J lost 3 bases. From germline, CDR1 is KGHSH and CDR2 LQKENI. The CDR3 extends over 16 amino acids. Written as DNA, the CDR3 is TGTGCCAGCTCACCCGGACTAGCGGGTACCGAAGAGACCCAGTACTTC. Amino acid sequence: CASSPGLAGTEETQYF.

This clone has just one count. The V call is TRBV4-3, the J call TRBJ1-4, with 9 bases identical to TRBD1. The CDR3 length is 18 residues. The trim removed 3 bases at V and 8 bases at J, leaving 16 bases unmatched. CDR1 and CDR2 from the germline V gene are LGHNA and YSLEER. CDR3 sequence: CASSHLLGTGPLQEKLFF. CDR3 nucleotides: TGCGCCAGCAGCCACCTCTTGGGGACAGGGCCCCTCCAAGAAAAACTGTTTTTT.

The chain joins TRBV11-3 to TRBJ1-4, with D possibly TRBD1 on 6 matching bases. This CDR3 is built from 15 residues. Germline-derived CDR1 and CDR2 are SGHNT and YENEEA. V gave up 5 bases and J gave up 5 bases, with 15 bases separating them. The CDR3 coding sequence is TGTGCCAGCAGCCCTGTCAGGGGAGGGAATGAAAAACTGTTTTTT. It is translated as CASSPVRGGNEKLFF. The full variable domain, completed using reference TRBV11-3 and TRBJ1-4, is EAGVVQSPRYKIIEKKQPVAFWCNPISGHNTLYWYLQNLGQGPELLIRYENEEAVDDSQLPKDRFSAERLKGVDSTLKIQPAELGDSAVYLCASSPVRGGNEKLFFGSGTQLSVL.

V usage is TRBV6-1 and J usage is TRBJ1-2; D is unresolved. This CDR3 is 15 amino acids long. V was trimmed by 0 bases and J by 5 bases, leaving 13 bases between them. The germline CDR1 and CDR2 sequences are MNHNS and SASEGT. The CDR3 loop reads CASSEALFNLYGYTF. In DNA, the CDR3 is TGTGCCAGCAGTGAAGCCCTATTCAACCTTTATGGCTACACCTTC.

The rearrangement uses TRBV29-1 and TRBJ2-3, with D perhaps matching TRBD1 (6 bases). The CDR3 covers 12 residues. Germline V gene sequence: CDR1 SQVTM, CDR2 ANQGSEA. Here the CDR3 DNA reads TGCAGTTTCGAGGGTACCGGGACATTACAGTATTTT. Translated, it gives CSFEGTGTLQYF.

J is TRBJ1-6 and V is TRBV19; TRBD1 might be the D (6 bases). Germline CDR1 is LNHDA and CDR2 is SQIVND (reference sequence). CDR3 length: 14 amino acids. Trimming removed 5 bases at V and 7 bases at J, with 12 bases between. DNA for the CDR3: TGTGCCAGTAGTGGGGGCTTTTACAATTCACCCCTCCACTTT. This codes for CASSGGFYNSPLHF.

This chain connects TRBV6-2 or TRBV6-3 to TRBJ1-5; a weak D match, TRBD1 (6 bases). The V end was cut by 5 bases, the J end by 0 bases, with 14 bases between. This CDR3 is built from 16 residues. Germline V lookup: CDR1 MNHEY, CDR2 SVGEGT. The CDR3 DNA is TGTGCCAGCAGTAAGACAGGATACAATAGCAATCAGCCCCAGCATTTT. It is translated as CASSKTGYNSNQPQHF.

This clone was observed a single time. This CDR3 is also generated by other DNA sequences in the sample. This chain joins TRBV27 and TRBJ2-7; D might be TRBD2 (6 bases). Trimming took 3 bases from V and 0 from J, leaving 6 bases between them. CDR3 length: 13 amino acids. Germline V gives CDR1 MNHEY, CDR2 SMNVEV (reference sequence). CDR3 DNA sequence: TGTGCCAGCAGTTTGACTAGCTCCTACGAGCAGTACTTC. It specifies CASSLTSSYEQYF.

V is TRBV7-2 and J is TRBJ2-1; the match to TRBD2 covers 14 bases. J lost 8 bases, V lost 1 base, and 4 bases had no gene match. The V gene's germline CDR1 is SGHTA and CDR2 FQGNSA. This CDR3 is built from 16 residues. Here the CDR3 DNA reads TGTGCCAGCAGCTTAGTCGGGACTAGCGGGGGTGATGAGCAGTTCTTC. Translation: CASSLVGTSGGDEQFF.

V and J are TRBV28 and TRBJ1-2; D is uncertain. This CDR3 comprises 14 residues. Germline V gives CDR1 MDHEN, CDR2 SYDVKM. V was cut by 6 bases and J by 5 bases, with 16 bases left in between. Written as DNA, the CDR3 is TGTGCCAGCAGCTCCCAAAACACACCGTATGGCTACACCTTC. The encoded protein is CASSSQNTPYGYTF.

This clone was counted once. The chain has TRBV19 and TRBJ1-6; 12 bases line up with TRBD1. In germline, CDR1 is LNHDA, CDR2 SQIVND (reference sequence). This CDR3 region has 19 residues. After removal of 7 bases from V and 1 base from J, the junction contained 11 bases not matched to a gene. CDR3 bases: TGTGCCAGTAAAAGGGACAGGGGGCAATCCACTTCCTATAATTCACCCCTCCACTTT. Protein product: CASKRDRGQSTSYNSPLHF.

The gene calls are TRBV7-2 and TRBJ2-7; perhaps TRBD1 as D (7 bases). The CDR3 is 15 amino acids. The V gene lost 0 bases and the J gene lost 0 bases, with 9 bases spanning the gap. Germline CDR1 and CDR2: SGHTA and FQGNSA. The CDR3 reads CASSLARDSSYEQYF. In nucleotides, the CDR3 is TGTGCCAGCAGCTTAGCGCGGGACAGCTCCTACGAGCAGTACTTC.

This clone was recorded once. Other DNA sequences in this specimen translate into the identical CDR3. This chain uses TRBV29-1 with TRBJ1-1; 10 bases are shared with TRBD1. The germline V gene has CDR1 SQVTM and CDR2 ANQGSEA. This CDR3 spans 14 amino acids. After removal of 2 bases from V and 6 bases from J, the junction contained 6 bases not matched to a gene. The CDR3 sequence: CSVEQGTGEAEAFF. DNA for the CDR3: TGCAGCGTTGAACAGGGGACAGGGGAGGCTGAAGCTTTCTTT.

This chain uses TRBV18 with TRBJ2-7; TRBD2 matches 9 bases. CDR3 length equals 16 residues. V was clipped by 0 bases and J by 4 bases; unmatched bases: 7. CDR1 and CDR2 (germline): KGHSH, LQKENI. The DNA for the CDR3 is TGTGCCAGCTCACCACCCGCGGGGGGGGAGAAGTACGAGCAGTACTTC. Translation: CASSPPAGGEKYEQYF.

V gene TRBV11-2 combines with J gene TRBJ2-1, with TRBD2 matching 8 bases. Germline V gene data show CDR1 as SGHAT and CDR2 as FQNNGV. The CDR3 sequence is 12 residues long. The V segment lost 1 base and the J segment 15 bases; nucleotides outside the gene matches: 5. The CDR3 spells CASSLGGTSGFF. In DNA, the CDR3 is TGTGCCAGCAGCTTAGGGGGGACTAGTGGGTTCTTC.

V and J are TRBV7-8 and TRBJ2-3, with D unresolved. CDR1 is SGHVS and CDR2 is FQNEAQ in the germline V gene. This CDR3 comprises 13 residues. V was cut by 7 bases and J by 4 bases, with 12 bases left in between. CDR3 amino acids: CASKLHQADTQYF. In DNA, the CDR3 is TGTGCCAGCAAACTACACCAAGCAGATACGCAGTATTTT.

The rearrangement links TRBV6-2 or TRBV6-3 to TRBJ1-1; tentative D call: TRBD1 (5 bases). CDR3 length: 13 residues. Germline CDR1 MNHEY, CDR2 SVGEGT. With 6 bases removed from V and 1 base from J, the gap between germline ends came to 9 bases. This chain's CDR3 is CASSDSWNTEAFF. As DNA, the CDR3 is TGTGCCAGCAGCGACAGTTGGAACACTGAAGCTTTCTTT.